This entry is about one TCR beta chain. Unmatched junction bases numbered 11, after V lost 5 bases and J lost 4 bases. Germline assignment: CDR1 SGHTA and CDR2 FQGTGA. The CDR3 loop spans 15 amino acids. This entry is derived from a study of blood T cell repertoires in COVID-19. Study information: PBMCs, B-cell-depleted T cells, or T cells provided the cDNA or gDNA that made up the material.

Libraries were prepared by immunoSEQ multiplex PCR; TCRdb keeps only in-frame clonotypes and omits some of them. The sample yields some 100,000 clones, around 87% seen once. This receptor was taken from a human donor in a cohort sampled during active COVID-19. What was sequenced was peripheral blood. This chain uses TRBV7-3 with TRBJ2-7; 7 nucleotides match TRBD1. CDR3 DNA sequence: TGTGCCAGCAGCCCTGGGGACAGCCTCGATTACGAGCAGTACTTC. The encoded protein is CASSPGDSLDYEQYF.